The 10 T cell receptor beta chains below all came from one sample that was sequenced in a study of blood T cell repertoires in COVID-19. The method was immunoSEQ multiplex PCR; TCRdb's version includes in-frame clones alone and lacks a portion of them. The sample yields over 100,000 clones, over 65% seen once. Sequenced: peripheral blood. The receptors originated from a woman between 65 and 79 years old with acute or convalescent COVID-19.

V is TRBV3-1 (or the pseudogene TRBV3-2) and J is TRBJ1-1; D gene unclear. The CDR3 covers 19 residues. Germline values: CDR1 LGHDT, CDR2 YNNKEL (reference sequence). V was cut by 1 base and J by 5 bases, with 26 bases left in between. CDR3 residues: CASSQASVILAGRGTEAFF. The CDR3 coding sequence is TGTGCCAGCAGCCAAGCATCCGTTATTCTGGCGGGTAGAGGAACTGAAGCTTTCTTT.

Here the CDR3 DNA reads TGTGCCACCAGCGGAGACAGGGACAACACAGATACGCAGTATTTT. Its translation: CATSGDRDNTDTQYF. This chain connects TRBV24-1 to TRBJ2-3; 7 bases match TRBD1. CDR1 and CDR2 from the germline V gene are KGHDR and SFDVKD. This CDR3 is 15 amino acids long. V shed 7 bases, J shed 2 bases, and the junction held 8 bases outside the gene matches.

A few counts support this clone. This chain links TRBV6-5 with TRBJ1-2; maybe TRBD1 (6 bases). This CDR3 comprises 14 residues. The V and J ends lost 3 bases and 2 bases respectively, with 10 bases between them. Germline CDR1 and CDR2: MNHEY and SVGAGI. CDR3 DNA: TGTGCCAGCAGTTATTTACAGGGCAACTATGGCTACACCTTC. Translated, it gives CASSYLQGNYGYTF.

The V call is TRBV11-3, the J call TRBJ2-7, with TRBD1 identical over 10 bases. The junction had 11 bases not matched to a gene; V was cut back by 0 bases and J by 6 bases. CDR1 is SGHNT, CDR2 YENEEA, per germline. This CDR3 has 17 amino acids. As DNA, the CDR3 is TGTGCCAGCAGCTTAGATCTATTGGCCCGGGACAGGGGCGAGCAGTACTTC. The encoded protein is CASSLDLLARDRGEQYF.

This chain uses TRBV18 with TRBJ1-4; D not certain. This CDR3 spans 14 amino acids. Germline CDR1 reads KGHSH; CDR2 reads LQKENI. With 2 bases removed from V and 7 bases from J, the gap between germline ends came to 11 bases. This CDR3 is CASSPSGRAEKLFF. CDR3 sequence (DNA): TGTGCCAGCTCACCATCCGGGAGGGCTGAAAAACTGTTTTTT.

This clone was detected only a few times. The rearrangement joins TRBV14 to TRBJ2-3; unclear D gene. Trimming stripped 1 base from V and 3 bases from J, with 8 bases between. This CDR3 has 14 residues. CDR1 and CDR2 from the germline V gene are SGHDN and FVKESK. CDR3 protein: CASSQALTTDTQYF. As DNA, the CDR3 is TGTGCCAGCAGCCAAGCACTAACAACAGATACGCAGTATTTT.

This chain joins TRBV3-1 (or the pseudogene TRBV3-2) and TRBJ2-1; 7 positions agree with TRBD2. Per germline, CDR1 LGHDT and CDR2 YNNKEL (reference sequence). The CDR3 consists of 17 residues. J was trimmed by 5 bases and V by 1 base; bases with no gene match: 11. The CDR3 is CASSQATYGGRNNEQFF. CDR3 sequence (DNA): TGTGCCAGCAGCCAAGCGACGTACGGGGGGAGGAACAATGAGCAGTTCTTC.

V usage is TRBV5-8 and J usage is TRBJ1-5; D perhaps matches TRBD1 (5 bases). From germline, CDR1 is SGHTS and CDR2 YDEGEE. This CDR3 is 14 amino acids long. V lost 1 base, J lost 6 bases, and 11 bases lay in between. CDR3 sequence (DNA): TGTGCCAGCAGCTTGTGGCAGGGTGGTCAGCCCCAGCATTTT. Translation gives CASSLWQGGQPQHF.

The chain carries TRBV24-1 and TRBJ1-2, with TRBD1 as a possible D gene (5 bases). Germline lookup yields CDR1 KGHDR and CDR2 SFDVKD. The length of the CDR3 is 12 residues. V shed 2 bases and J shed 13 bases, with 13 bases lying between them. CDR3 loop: CATSDYKGAITF. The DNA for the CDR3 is TGTGCCACCAGTGATTATAAAGGGGCGATCACCTTC.

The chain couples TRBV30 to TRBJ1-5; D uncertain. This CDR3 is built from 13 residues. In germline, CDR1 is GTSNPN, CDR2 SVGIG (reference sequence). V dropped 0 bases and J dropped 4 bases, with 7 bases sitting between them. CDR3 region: CAWSVHGNQPQHF. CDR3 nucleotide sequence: TGTGCCTGGAGTGTACACGGGAATCAGCCCCAGCATTTT.